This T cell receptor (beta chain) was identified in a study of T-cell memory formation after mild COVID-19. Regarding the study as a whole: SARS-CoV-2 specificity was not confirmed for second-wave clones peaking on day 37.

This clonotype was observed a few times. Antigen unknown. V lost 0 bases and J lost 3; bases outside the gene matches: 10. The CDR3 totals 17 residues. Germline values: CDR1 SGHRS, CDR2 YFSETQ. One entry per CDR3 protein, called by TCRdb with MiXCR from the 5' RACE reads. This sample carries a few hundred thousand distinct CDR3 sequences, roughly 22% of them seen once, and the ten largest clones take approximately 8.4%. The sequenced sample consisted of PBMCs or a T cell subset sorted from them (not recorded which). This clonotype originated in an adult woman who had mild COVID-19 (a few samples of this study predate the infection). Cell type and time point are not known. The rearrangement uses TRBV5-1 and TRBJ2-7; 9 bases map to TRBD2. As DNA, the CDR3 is TGCGCCAGCAGCTTGGGGGTGATAGTAGCGGGAGTCTACGAGCAGTACTTC. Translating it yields CASSLGVIVAGVYEQYF.